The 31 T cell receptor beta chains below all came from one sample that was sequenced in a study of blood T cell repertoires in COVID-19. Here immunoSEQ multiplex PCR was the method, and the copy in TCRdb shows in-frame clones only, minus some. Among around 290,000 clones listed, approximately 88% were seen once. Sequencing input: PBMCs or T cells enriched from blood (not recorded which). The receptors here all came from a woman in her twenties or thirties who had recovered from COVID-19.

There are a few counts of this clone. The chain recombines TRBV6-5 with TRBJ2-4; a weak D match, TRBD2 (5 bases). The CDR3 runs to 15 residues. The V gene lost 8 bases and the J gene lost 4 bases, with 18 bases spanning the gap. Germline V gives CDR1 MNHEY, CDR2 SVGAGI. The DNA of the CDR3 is TGTGCCAGCTGCAGCGGCGGGCCCAATAAAAACATTCAGTACTTC. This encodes CASCSGGPNKNIQYF.

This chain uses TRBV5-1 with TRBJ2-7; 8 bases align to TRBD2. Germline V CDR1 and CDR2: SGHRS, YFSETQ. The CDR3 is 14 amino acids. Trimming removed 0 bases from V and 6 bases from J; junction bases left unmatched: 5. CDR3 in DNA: TGCGCCAGCAGCTTGGCGGGAGGGCCGCGCGAGCAGTACTTC. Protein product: CASSLAGGPREQYF. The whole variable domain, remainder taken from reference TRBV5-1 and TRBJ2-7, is KAGVTQTPRYLIKTRGQQVTLSCSPISGHRSVSWYQQTPGQGLQFLFEYFSETQRNKGNFPGRFSGRQFSNSRSEMNVSTLELGDSALYLCASSLAGGPREQYFGPGTRLTVT.

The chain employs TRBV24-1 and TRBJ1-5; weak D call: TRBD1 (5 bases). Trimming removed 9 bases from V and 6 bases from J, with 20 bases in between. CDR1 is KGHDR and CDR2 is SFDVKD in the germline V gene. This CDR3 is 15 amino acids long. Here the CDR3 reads CATHSGEGVGQPQHF. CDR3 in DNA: TGTGCCACCCATTCTGGGGAAGGGGTTGGTCAGCCCCAGCATTTT.

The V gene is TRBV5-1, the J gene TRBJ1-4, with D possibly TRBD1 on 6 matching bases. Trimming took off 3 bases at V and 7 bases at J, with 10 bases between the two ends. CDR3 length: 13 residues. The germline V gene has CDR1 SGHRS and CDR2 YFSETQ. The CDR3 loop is CASSSDRFEKLFF. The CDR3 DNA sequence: TGCGCCAGCAGCTCCGACAGGTTTGAAAAACTGTTTTTT.

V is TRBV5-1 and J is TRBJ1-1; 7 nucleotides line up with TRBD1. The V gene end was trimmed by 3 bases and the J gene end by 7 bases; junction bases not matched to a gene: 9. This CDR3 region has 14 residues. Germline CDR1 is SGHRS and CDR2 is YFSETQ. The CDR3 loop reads CASSSSDRDGEAFF. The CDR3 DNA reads TGCGCCAGCAGCTCATCCGACAGGGACGGTGAAGCTTTCTTT.

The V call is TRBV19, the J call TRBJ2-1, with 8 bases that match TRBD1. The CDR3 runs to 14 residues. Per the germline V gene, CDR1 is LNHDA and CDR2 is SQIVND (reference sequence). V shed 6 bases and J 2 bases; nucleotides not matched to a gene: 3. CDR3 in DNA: TGTGCCAGTAGCGACAGGGGTCCCTACAATGAGCAGTTCTTC. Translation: CASSDRGPYNEQFF. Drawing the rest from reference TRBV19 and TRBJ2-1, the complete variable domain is DGGITQSPKYLFRKEGQNVTLSCEQNLNHDAMYWYRQDPGQGLRLIYYSQIVNDFQKGDIAEGYSVSREKKESFPLTVTSAQKNPTAFYLCASSDRGPYNEQFFGPGTRLTVL.

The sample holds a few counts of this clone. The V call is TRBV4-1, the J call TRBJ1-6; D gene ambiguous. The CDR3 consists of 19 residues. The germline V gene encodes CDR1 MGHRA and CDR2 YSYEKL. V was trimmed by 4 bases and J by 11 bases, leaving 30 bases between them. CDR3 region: CASSRYLASGEAEVTPLHF. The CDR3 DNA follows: TGCGCCAGCAGCCGGTACCTGGCATCTGGTGAGGCAGAGGTGACACCCCTCCACTTT.

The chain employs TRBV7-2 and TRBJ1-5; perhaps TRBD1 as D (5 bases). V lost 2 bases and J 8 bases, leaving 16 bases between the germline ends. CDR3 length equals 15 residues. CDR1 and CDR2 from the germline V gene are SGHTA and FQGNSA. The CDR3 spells CASSLNVGVLKPQHF. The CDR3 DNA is TGTGCCAGCAGCTTAAATGTAGGGGTGTTGAAGCCCCAGCATTTT.

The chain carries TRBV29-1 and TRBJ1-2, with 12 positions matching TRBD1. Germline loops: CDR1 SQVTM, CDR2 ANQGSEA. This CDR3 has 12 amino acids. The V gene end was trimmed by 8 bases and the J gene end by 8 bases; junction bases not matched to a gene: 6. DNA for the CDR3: TGCAGCTCCGGGACAGGGGGCGCGGGCTACACCTTC. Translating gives CSSGTGGAGYTF.

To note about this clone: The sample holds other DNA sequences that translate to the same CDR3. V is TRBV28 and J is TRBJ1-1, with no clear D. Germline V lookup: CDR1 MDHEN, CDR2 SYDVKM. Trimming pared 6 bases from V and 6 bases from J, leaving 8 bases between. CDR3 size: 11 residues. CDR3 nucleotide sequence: TGTGCCAGCAGGGGGAGACCTGAAGCTTTCTTT. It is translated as CASRGRPEAFF.

DNA of the CDR3: TGTGCCAGCAGCTCGGACAGGAGCTATGGCTACACCTTC. This codes for CASSSDRSYGYTF. The V and J genes are TRBV7-9 and TRBJ1-2; 7 bases fit TRBD1. Germline V gives CDR1 SEHNR, CDR2 FQNEAQ (reference sequence). The V and J ends lost 4 bases and 4 bases, in that order; junction bases with no gene match: 3. The CDR3 is 13 amino acids.

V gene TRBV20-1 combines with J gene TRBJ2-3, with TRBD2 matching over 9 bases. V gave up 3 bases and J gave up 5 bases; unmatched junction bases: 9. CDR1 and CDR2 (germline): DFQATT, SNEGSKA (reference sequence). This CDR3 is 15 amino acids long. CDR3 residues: CSASIPAGGGDTQYF. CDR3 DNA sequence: TGCAGTGCTAGTATCCCAGCGGGAGGAGGAGATACGCAGTATTTT.

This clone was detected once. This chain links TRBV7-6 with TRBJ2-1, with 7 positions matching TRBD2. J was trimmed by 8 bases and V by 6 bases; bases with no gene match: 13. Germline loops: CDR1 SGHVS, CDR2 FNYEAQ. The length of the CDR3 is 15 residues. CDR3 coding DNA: TGTGCCAGCAGTTATAGACTAGCCTCGATGTATGAGCAGTTCTTC. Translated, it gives CASSYRLASMYEQFF.

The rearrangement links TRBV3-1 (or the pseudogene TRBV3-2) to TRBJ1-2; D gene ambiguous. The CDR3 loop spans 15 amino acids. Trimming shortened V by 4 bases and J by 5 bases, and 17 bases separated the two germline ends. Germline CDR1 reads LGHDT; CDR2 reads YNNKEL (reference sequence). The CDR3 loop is CASSPHQSVVYGYTF. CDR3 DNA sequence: TGTGCCAGCAGCCCCCATCAGTCCGTGGTTTATGGCTACACCTTC.

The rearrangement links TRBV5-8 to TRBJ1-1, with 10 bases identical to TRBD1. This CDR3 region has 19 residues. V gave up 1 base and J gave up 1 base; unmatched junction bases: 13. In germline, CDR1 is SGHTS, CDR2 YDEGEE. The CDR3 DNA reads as TGTGCCAGCAGCTTGATGAGGGGGACAGGGGATGTAAAGAACACTGAAGCTTTCTTT. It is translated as CASSLMRGTGDVKNTEAFF.

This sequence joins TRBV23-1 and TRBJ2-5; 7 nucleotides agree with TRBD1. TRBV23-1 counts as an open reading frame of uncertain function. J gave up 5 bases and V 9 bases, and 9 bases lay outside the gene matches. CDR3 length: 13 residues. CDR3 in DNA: TGCGCCAGTCTGACAGGGACGGCGGAGACCCAGTACTTC. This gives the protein CASLTGTAETQYF.

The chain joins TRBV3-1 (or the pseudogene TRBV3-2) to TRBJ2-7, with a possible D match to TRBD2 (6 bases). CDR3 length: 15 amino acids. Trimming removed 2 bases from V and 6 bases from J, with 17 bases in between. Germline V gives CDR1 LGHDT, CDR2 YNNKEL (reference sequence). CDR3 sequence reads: CASSQLSGGNGEQYF. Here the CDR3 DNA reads TGTGCCAGCAGCCAACTTAGCGGCGGGAACGGCGAGCAGTACTTC.

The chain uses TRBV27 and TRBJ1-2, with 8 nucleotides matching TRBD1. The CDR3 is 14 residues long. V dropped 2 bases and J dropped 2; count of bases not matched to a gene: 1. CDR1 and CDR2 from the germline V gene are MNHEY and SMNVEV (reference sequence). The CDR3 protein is CASSLQGANYGYTF. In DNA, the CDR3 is TGTGCCAGCAGTTTACAGGGGGCCAACTATGGCTACACCTTC.

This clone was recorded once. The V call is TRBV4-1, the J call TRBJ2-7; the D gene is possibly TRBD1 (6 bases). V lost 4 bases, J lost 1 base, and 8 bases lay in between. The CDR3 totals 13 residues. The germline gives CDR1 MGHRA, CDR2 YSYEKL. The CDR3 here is CASSPGQSYEQYF. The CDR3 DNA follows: TGCGCCAGCAGCCCCGGACAGTCCTACGAGCAGTACTTC.

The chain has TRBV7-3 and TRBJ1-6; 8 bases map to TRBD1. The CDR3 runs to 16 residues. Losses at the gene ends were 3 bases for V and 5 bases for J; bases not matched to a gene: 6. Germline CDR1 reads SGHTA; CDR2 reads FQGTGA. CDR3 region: CASSLTSRGHNSPLHF. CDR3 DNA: TGTGCCAGCAGCTTGACGTCCAGGGGGCATAATTCACCCCTCCACTTT.

The DNA of the CDR3 is TGTGCCAGCAGCCAGGGGCAGAACTACGAGCAGTACTTC. Protein: CASSQGQNYEQYF. The rearrangement links TRBV3-1 (or the pseudogene TRBV3-2) to TRBJ2-7, with D tentatively TRBD1 (5 bases). V was pared by 3 bases and J by 3 bases, with 9 bases between. The CDR3 sequence is 13 residues long. Germline CDR1 LGHDT, CDR2 YNNKEL (reference sequence).

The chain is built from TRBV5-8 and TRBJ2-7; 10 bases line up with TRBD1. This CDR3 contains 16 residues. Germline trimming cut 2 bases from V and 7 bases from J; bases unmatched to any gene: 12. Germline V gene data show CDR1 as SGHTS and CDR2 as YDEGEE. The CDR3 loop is CASSFRLGQGIKEQYF. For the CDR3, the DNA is TGTGCCAGCAGCTTTAGGTTGGGACAGGGGATCAAAGAGCAGTACTTC. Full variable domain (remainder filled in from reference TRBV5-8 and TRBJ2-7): EAGVTQSPTHLIKTRGQQATLRCSPISGHTSVYWYQQALGLGLQFLLWYDEGEERNRGNFPPRFSGRQFPNYSSELNVNALELEDSALYLCASSFRLGQGIKEQYFGPGTRLTVT.

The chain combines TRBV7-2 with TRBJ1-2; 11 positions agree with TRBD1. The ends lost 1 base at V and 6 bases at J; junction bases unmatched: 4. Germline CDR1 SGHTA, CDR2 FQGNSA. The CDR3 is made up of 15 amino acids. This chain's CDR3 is CASSLDGTGGNGYTF. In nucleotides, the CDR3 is TGTGCCAGCAGCTTAGATGGGACAGGGGGGAATGGCTACACCTTC.

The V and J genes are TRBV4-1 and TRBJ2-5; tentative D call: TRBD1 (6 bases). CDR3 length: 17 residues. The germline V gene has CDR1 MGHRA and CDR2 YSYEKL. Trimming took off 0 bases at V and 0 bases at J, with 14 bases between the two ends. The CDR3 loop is CASSQDLDSQYQETQYF. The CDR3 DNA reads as TGCGCCAGCAGCCAAGATCTGGACAGTCAGTACCAAGAGACCCAGTACTTC.

The CDR3: CASSPTSGVTGELFF. In DNA form, the CDR3 reads TGTGCCAGCAGTCCGACTAGCGGGGTCACCGGGGAGCTGTTTTTT. The chain is built from TRBV28 and TRBJ2-2; 11 bases are shared with TRBD2. V lost 5 bases, J lost 4 bases, and 3 bases stayed unmatched. The germline V gene has CDR1 MDHEN and CDR2 SYDVKM. This CDR3 spans 15 amino acids. Based on the CDR3 plus reference TRBV28 and TRBJ2-2, the full variable domain is DVKVTQSSRYLVKRTGEKVFLECVQDMDHENMFWYRQDPGLGLRLIYFSYDVKMKEKGDIPEGYSVSREKKERFSLILESASTNQTSMYLCASSPTSGVTGELFFGEGSRLTVL.

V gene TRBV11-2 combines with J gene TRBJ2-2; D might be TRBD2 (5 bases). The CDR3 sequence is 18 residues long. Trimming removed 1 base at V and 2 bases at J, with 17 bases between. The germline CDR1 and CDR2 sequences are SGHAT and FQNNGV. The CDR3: CASSLAPPGWGNTGELFF. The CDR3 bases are TGTGCCAGCAGCTTAGCCCCTCCGGGATGGGGAAACACCGGGGAGCTGTTTTTT.

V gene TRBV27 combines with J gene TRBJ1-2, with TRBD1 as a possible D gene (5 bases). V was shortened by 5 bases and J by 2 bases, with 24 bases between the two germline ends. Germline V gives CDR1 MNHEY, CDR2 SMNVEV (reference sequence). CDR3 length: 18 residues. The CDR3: CASSLGGRGGAQNYGYTF. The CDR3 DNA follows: TGTGCCAGCAGTCTCGGCGGGCGAGGCGGGGCACAAAACTATGGCTACACCTTC.

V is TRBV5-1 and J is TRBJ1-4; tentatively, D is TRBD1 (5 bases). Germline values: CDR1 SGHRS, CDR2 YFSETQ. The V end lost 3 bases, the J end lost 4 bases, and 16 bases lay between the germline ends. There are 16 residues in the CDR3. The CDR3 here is CASSSGPAGHNEKLFF. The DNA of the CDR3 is TGCGCCAGCAGCTCCGGCCCCGCAGGACATAATGAAAAACTGTTTTTT. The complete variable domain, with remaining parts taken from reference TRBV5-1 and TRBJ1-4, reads KAGVTQTPRYLIKTRGQQVTLSCSPISGHRSVSWYQQTPGQGLQFLFEYFSETQRNKGNFPGRFSGRQFSNSRSEMNVSTLELGDSALYLCASSSGPAGHNEKLFFGSGTQLSVL.

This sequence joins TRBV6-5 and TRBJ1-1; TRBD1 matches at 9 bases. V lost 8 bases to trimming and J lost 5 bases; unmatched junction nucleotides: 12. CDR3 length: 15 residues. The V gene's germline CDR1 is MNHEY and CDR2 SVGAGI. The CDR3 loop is CASLPGTGLATEAFF. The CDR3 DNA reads TGTGCCAGCCTTCCTGGGACAGGGTTGGCGACTGAAGCTTTCTTT.

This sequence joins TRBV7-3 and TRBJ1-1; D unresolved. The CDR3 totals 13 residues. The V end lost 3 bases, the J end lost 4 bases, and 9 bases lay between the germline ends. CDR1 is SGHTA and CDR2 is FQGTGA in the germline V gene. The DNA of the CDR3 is TGTGCCAGCAGCTTTAGCCTAAGCACTGAAGCTTTCTTT. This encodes CASSFSLSTEAFF.

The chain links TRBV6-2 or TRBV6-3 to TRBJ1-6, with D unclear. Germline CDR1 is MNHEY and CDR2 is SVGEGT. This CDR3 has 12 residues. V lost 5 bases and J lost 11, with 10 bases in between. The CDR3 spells CASSDFSPPLHF. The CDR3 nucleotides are TGTGCCAGCAGTGACTTTTCTCCACCCCTCCACTTT.